This entry describes one TCR beta chain. Per the study methods: Reference gene primer amplification gave estimated nucleated cell counts. Some clones are missing from TCRdb's copy, which holds only in-frame ones; the method was immunoSEQ multiplex PCR. That table gives V, J and clone size, and the DNA gave D and trimming. The data show 200,000 to 250,000 clones, 88% seen once. These data come from a study of blood T cell repertoires in COVID-19. Study-wide context: The origin of the acute and convalescent COVID-19 samples was the United States, Italy and Spain. The cDNA or gDNA used as material had been derived from T cells, B-cell-depleted T cells, or PBMCs.

The CDR3 spans 15 residues. The trim removed 0 bases at V and 4 bases at J, leaving 1 base unmatched. Germline V gene sequence: CDR1 SNHLY, CDR2 FYNNEI. This clonotype was obtained from a woman in her 30s who had recovered from COVID-19. Sequenced: PBMCs or T cells enriched from blood (not recorded which). The chain combines TRBV2 with TRBJ2-5; 11 nucleotides align to TRBD2. The CDR3 is CASSEALAGGETQYF. CDR3 bases: TGTGCCAGCAGTGAAGCCCTAGCGGGGGGAGAGACCCAGTACTTC.